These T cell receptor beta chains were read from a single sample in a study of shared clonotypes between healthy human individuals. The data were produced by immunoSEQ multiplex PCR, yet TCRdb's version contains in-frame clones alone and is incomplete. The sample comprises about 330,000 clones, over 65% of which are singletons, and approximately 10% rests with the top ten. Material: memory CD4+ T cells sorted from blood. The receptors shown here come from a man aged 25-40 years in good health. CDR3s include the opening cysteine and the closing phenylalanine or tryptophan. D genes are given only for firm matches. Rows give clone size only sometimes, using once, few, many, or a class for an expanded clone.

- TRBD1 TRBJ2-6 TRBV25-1 CASSPQGAGANVLTF TGTGCCAGCAGTCCACAGGGGGCTGGGGCCAACGTCCTGACTTTC
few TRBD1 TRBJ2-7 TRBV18 CASSPAGGEQYF TGTGCCAGCTCACCTGCAGGGGGCGAGCAGTACTTC
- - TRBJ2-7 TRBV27 CASSLSWRQFHEQYF TGTGCCAGCAGTTTATCGTGGCGACAGTTCCACGAGCAGTACTTC
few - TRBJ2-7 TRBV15 CATSPSGVREQYF TGTGCCACCAGCCCTTCAGGGGTCCGCGAGCAGTACTTC
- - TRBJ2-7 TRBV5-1 CASSLVQGRYEQYF TGCGCCAGCAGCTTGGTACAGGGACGGTACGAGCAGTACTTC
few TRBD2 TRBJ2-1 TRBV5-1 CASSELTSIEQFF TGCGCCAGCAGCGAATTGACTAGCATTGAGCAGTTCTTC
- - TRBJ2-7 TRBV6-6 CASSYSRGGYEQYF TGTGCCAGCAGTTACAGCAGGGGGGGCTACGAGCAGTACTTC
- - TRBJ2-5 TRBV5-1 CASRGQAAEETQYF TGCGCCAGCAGGGGCCAAGCGGCCGAAGAGACCCAGTACTTC
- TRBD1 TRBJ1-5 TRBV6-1 CASSEVGQGNQPQHF TGTGCCAGCAGTGAAGTGGGACAGGGGAATCAGCCCCAGCATTTT
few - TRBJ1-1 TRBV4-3 CASSQAGVFTEAFF TGCGCCAGCAGCCAAGCGGGGGTATTCACTGAAGCTTTCTTT
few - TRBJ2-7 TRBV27 CASRPTTHYSYEQYF TGTGCCAGCCGTCCTACTACACACTACTCCTACGAGCAGTACTTC
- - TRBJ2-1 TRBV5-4 CASSLASGVNNEQFF TGTGCCAGCAGCTTGGCATCGGGAGTGAACAATGAGCAGTTCTTC
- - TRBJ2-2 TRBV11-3 CASSLGGPTGELFF TGTGCCAGCAGCTTAGGGGGACCGACCGGGGAGCTGTTTTTT
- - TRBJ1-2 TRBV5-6 CASSFQGHGYTF TGTGCCAGCAGCTTCCAGGGGCATGGCTACACCTTC
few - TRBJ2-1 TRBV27 CASSLTSWDNEQFF TGTGCCAGCAGTTTAACTAGCTGGGACAATGAGCAGTTCTTC
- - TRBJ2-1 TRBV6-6 CASSYLGEQFF TGTGCCAGCAGTTACTTGGGTGAGCAGTTCTTC
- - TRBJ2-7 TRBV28 CASSFRDRHEQYF TGTGCCAGCAGTTTCCGAGACCGGCACGAGCAGTACTTC
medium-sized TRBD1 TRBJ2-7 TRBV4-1 CASSQGPAGGVKNEQYF TGCGCCAGCAGCCAAGGCCCAGCAGGGGGAGTCAAAAACGAGCAGTACTTC
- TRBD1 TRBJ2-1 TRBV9 CASSVGTGWERDEQFF TGTGCCAGCAGCGTAGGGACAGGGTGGGAAAGGGATGAGCAGTTCTTC
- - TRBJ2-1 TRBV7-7 CASSSKLRGEQFF TGTGCTAGCAGTTCAAAACTCCGGGGTGAGCAGTTCTTC
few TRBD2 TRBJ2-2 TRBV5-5 CASSLVAGTGELFF TGTGCCAGCAGCTTAGTAGCGGGAACCGGGGAGCTGTTTTTT
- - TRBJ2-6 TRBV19 CASSIPVGAGANVLTF TGTGCCAGTAGTATCCCAGTAGGGGCTGGGGCCAACGTCCTGACTTTC